This T cell receptor (beta chain) was sequenced in a study of shared clonotypes between healthy human individuals. Germline V gene lookup returns CDR1 SNHLY and CDR2 FYNNEI. This CDR3 region has 14 residues. The J segment lost 6 bases and the V segment lost 2 bases, leaving 6 bases of the junction unmatched. TCRdb's table, derived via immunoSEQ multiplex PCR, lists solely in-frame clones and lacks some. The sample records 900,000 to 1,200,000 clones, more than 75% being singletons. Material: memory CD4+ T cells from PBMCs. The subset denotes: CD45RA-negative fraction. This receptor was obtained from a man aged 18 to 29 in good health. Some clones in this sample may be carry-over from other donors' samples. The chain combines TRBV2 with TRBJ1-2; TRBD1 agrees at 7 bases. The CDR3 is CASSELRRGDGYTF. CDR3 sequence (DNA): TGTGCCAGCAGTGAATTACGCAGGGGGGATGGCTACACCTTC.